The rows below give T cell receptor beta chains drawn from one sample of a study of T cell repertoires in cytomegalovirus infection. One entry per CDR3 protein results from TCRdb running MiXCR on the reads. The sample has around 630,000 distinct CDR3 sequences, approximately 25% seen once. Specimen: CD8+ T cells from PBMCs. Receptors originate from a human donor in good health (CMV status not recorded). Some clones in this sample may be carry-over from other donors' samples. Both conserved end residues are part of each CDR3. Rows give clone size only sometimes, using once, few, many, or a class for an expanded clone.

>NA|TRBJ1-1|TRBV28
CASSAQPGGIAEAFF
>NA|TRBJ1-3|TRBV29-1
CSVPGQGAYYSGNTIYF
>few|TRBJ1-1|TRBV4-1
CASSQYGPNTEAFF
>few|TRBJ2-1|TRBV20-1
CSARDTADEQFF
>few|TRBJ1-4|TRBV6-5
CASSYSRTETTNEKLFF
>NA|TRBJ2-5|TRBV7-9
CASSLESETQYF
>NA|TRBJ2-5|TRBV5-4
CASSLVLEQTQYF
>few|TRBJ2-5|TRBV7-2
CASSPGGLLAGGQETQYF
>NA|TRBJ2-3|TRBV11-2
CASSLGGITDTQYF
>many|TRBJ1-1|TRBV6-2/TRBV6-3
CASSLGPSNTEAFF
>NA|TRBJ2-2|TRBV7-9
CASSYRGGSTGELFF
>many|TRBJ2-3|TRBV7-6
CASSLGGSPTDTQYF
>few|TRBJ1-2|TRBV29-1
CSVEEGGYTF
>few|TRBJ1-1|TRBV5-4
CASLTRGEDTEAFF
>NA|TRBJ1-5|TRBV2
CASSDSGNNQPQHF
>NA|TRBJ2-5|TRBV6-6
CASRLQGWSETQYF
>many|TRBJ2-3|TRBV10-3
CAISESTRLGPGTDTQYF
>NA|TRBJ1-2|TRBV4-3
CASSQFRTANYGYTF
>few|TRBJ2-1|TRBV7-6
CASSLAASRWNEQFF